This TCR beta chain comes out of a study of cytomegalovirus exposure and HLA in healthy donors. Study-level findings and limits: Accounts indicate the classifier identified cytomegalovirus status with strong specificity and sensitivity. Later, TCR association rates were found to vary by HLA locus, highest for DRB1 and lowest for HLA-C.

The PCR contained 60 Vbeta and 13 Jbeta primers. The table came from immunoSEQ multiplex PCR; TCRdb's copy has only in-frame clones and leaves some out. The profile shows 150,000 to 200,000 clones, 75% to 90% of them singletons. This clone came up a few times. Its cognate antigen is unknown. The CDR3 totals 14 residues. V gave up 4 bases and J gave up 9 bases; unmatched junction bases: 5. The germline gives CDR1 GTSNPN, CDR2 SVGIG (reference sequence). This chain connects TRBV30 to TRBJ1-6, with 11 bases identical to TRBD1. The source is a male donor in good health and CMV-seropositive. Sequencing input: PBMCs. In DNA, the CDR3 is TGTGCCTGGATGGACAGGGGGCCACGTTCACCCCTCCACTTT. Its translation: CAWMDRGPRSPLHF.